The clone carrying this TCR beta chain was counted many times. Its antigen is not identified. The CDR3 runs to 14 residues. Trimming stripped 6 bases from V and 4 bases from J, with 15 bases between. CDR1 SNHLY and CDR2 FYNNEI come from the germline V gene. Time point reported: patch test 2, 6 weeks after DPC sensitization. Regarding treatment: therapeutic diphenylcyclopropenone sensitization with weekly scalp DPC. The entry originates in a study of human T cells and chemical hapten exposure. Overall study context: Upper-back patches of 0.01% DPC were read at 6 days. Study findings and constraints: Expanded TCRs were compared with controls, and the expanded TCRs formed significantly more large CDR3 similarity clusters.

The study used a library that attached unique molecular identifiers to individual cDNA molecules. Original processing notes: Samples held a median of approximately 96,000 TCRs, range roughly 20,000–690,600. TCRdb reprocessed the RACE reads with MiXCR, giving one entry per CDR3 protein. TCRdb's processing, not the authors', yielded these V and J calls. The sample consists of about 84,000 distinct CDR3 sequences, 10% of them appearing once. The clonotype was recovered from a woman between 45 and 65 years old with alopecia areata. Some clones in this sample may be carry-over from other donors' samples. V usage is TRBV2 and J usage is TRBJ1-1; no firm D call. The source material was whole blood, sampled in connection with sensitization to the hapten diphenylcyclopropenone (DPC). In nucleotides, the CDR3 is TGTGCCAGCAGGGCGGCAGCCACGGGCACTGAAGCTTTCTTT. Its protein product is CASRAAATGTEAFF.